This entry features one T cell receptor (beta chain) sequence. The antigen remains undetermined. A roughly 120-subject validation cohort, separate from the approximately 670-subject first cohort, supplied the donors. Trimming shortened V by 3 bases and J by 4 bases, and 15 bases separated the two germline ends. This CDR3 comprises 15 residues. In germline, CDR1 is MGHRA, CDR2 YSYEKL. These data belong to a study of cytomegalovirus exposure and HLA in healthy donors. Study at large: The same platform used for the roughly 610 first-cohort repertoires was also used for the 100 to 150 validation repertoires, as a later analysis reported. Overall study results and limits: Listed as cytomegalovirus-associated were 170 or so TCR beta chains. Rarity marked most TCR sequences, yet some public TCRs occurred in many donors.

TCRdb's copy holds only in-frame clones and misses some; the assay was immunoSEQ multiplex PCR. The table records 170,000 or so clones, around 85% of them present only once. The V gene is TRBV4-1, the J gene TRBJ1-1; D is possibly TRBD1 (6 bases). The sequence was obtained from a young man in good health and CMV-seropositive. What was sequenced was PBMCs. CDR3 sequence: CASSQGLRGGTEAFF. The CDR3, as DNA: TGCGCCAGCAGCCAGGGACTAAGAGGGGGCACTGAAGCTTTCTTT.